What follows are 27 T cell receptor beta chains derived from one specimen sequenced in a study of blood T cell repertoires in COVID-19. The method was immunoSEQ multiplex PCR; TCRdb's version includes in-frame clones alone and lacks a portion of them. This table holds approximately 120,000 clones, more than 65% found once. Source material: peripheral blood. Receptors originate from a woman older than 75 with active or convalescent COVID-19.

The chain couples TRBV28 to TRBJ1-1; D remains ambiguous. The CDR3 spans 18 residues. Germline V gene lookup returns CDR1 MDHEN and CDR2 SYDVKM. Trimming took 2 bases from V and 1 from J, leaving 20 bases between them. CDR3 protein: CASSLRLIGGNGNTEAFF. CDR3 coding DNA: TGTGCCAGCAGTTTACGGCTTATAGGAGGGAATGGGAACACTGAAGCTTTCTTT.

V and J are TRBV5-1 and TRBJ2-1; TRBD2 matches 15 bases. The V and J ends lost 4 bases and 6 bases, in that order; junction bases with no gene match: 5. CDR1 is SGHRS, CDR2 YFSETQ, per germline. CDR3 size: 16 residues. The CDR3 here is CASSGGLAGGGNEQFF. For the CDR3, the DNA is TGCGCCAGCAGCGGTGGACTAGCGGGAGGGGGCAATGAGCAGTTCTTC.

This clone occurred a few times. Here the CDR3 DNA reads TGTGCCAGCAGGACGACAGGGAGAGCAACTGAAGCTTTCTTT. Its translation: CASRTTGRATEAFF. The rearrangement joins TRBV7-3 to TRBJ1-1, with 7 bases fitting TRBD1. The ends lost 6 bases at V and 5 bases at J; junction bases unmatched: 9. The CDR3 is made up of 14 amino acids. Germline V gene sequence: CDR1 SGHTA, CDR2 FQGTGA.

The chain is built from TRBV6-5 and TRBJ2-1, with D maybe TRBD1 (5 bases). The ends were cut back, 2 bases at V and 7 bases at J, with 6 bases in the middle. The CDR3 covers 12 residues. Germline V gives CDR1 MNHEY, CDR2 SVGAGI. CDR3 nucleotide sequence: TGTGCCAGCAGTTACAAGGGGAATGAGCAGTTCTTC. Translating gives CASSYKGNEQFF.

In its sample, this clone was seen a few times. The chain carries TRBV11-1 and TRBJ2-3; the D is unclear. The V and J ends lost 4 bases and 6 bases respectively, with 17 bases between them. Germline values: CDR1 SGHAT, CDR2 FQDESV (reference sequence). The CDR3 length is 15 residues. The CDR3 coding sequence is TGTGCCAGCAGCTCCCGGTTGGGCGAATTGGATACGCAGTATTTT. It encodes CASSSRLGELDTQYF.

The chain couples TRBV18 to TRBJ1-2, with TRBD1 identical over 8 bases. The germline V gene has CDR1 KGHSH and CDR2 LQKENI. The CDR3 runs 15 residues. J gave up 4 bases and V 0 bases, and 4 bases lay outside the gene matches. Written as DNA, the CDR3 is TGTGCCAGCTCACCACCGGTACAGGGGGTCTATGGCTACACCTTC. It yields the protein CASSPPVQGVYGYTF.

This chain connects TRBV5-1 to TRBJ1-1; D unresolved. The CDR3 contains 11 residues. CDR1 is SGHRS and CDR2 is YFSETQ in the germline V gene. V gave up 4 bases and J gave up 7 bases, with 8 bases separating them. This CDR3 reads CASSGGSEAFF. In nucleotides, the CDR3 is TGCGCCAGCAGCGGCGGGAGTGAAGCTTTCTTT.

The chain couples TRBV27 to TRBJ2-7, with TRBD2 matching over 9 bases. The V gene end was trimmed by 6 bases and the J gene end by 3 bases; junction bases not matched to a gene: 6. The CDR3 extends over 14 amino acids. CDR1 is MNHEY and CDR2 is SMNVEV in the germline V gene (reference sequence). As DNA, the CDR3 is TGTGCCAGCAGGGGTCTAGCGGGATACTACGAGCAGTACTTC. It specifies CASRGLAGYYEQYF.

The CDR3 here is CASSPPASYNEQFF. The CDR3 DNA is TGTGCCAGCTCACCACCTGCTAGCTACAATGAGCAGTTCTTC. The chain is built from TRBV18 and TRBJ2-1; the D is unclear. Trimming removed 0 bases at V and 3 bases at J, with 6 bases between. The CDR3 consists of 14 residues. Germline loops: CDR1 KGHSH, CDR2 LQKENI.

The J gene is TRBJ2-1, the V gene TRBV10-1; TRBD2 agrees at 9 bases. With 0 bases clipped from V and 1 base from J, the junction kept 4 bases outside the gene matches. CDR1 WNHNN and CDR2 SYGVQD come from the germline V gene (reference sequence). The CDR3 is 17 residues long. The CDR3 region has the DNA TGCGCCAGCAGTGAGTCGTCGGCGGGGGGGTCCTACAATGAGCAGTTCTTC. Amino acids: CASSESSAGGSYNEQFF.

The rearrangement uses TRBV6-6 and TRBJ2-3; the match to TRBD2 covers 7 bases. J gave up 1 base and V 7 bases, and 8 bases lay outside the gene matches. The CDR3 is 15 residues long. CDR1 MNHNY and CDR2 SVGAGI come from the germline V gene (reference sequence). CDR3 sequence: CASTNGLAGTDTQYF. The DNA for the CDR3 is TGTGCCAGCACCAACGGGCTAGCGGGCACAGATACGCAGTATTTT.

V gene TRBV7-9 combines with J gene TRBJ2-5; TRBD1 aligns across 7 bases. V lost 2 bases, J lost 5 bases, and 5 bases stayed unmatched. This CDR3 comprises 14 residues. The germline CDR1 and CDR2 sequences are SEHNR and FQNEAQ (reference sequence). The CDR3 region is CASSLSQGVETQYF. As DNA, the CDR3 is TGTGCCAGCAGCTTATCGCAGGGGGTGGAGACCCAGTACTTC.

The J gene is TRBJ2-7, the V gene TRBV7-2; D is ambiguous. Trimming removed 5 bases at V and 2 bases at J, with 4 bases between. Germline values: CDR1 SGHTA, CDR2 FQGNSA. This CDR3 contains 11 residues. Here the CDR3 reads CASSLPYEQYF. CDR3 nucleotide sequence: TGTGCCAGCAGCCTCCCCTACGAGCAGTACTTC. Full variable domain (missing parts from reference TRBV7-2 and TRBJ2-7): GAGVSQSPSNKVTEKGKDVELRCDPISGHTALYWYRQSLGQGLEFLIYFQGNSAPDKSGLPSDRFSAERTGGSVSTLTIQRTQQEDSAVYLCASSLPYEQYFGPGTRLTVT.

The chain is built from TRBV5-4 and TRBJ2-7, with D possibly matching TRBD1 (6 bases). From germline, CDR1 is SGHNT and CDR2 YYREEE (reference sequence). The CDR3 has 14 amino acids. Trimming removed 4 bases from V and 4 bases from J, with 15 bases in between. CDR3 DNA sequence: TGTGCCAGCAGCCTCCAGGGGACCGAGTACGAGCAGTACTTC. Its translation: CASSLQGTEYEQYF.

This chain uses TRBV4-2 with TRBJ2-1; TRBD2 agrees at 7 bases. V lost 1 base, J lost 0 bases, and 9 bases stayed unmatched. Germline-derived CDR1 and CDR2 are LGHNA and YNFKEQ. The CDR3 is 18 residues long. The CDR3: CASSQGPSGVSSYNEQFF. Written as DNA, the CDR3 is TGTGCCAGCAGCCAAGGCCCAAGCGGGGTTAGCTCCTACAATGAGCAGTTCTTC.

V is TRBV4-1 and J is TRBJ1-3; TRBD1 matches at 9 bases. The CDR3 spans 17 residues. Per germline, CDR1 MGHRA and CDR2 YSYEKL. Unmatched junction bases numbered 9, after V lost 2 bases and J lost 4 bases. The CDR3 sequence is CASSQRLQGAVGNTIYF. The CDR3 DNA reads as TGCGCCAGCAGCCAAAGATTACAGGGGGCGGTGGGAAACACCATATATTTT.

This clone was found once. A junction boundary mismatches the germline segment, possibly from a read error. The chain couples TRBV7-9 to TRBJ2-5; no clear D gene. Per the germline V gene, CDR1 is SEHNR and CDR2 is FQNEAQ (reference sequence). The CDR3 is 15 amino acids. In DNA form, the CDR3 reads TGTGCCAGCACCTTAGGGTATTTTGGGCGTGAGACCCAGTACTTC. Translated: CASTLGYFGRETQYF.

This clone was recorded a few times. V usage is TRBV20-1 and J usage is TRBJ2-5, with D maybe TRBD1 (5 bases). V lost 5 bases and J lost 7, with 11 bases in between. The CDR3 contains 11 residues. CDR1 and CDR2 (germline): DFQATT, SNEGSKA (reference sequence). This CDR3 is CSAPVGRTQYF. The DNA of the CDR3 is TGCAGTGCTCCCGTGGGGCGGACCCAGTACTTC.

The chain couples TRBV7-3 to TRBJ2-7, with D unresolved. The CDR3 spans 16 residues. CDR1 SGHTA and CDR2 FQGTGA come from the germline V gene. The V and J ends lost 1 base and 0 bases respectively, with 13 bases between them. The CDR3 sequence: CASSLIGQPGSYEQYF. CDR3 coding DNA: TGTGCCAGCAGCTTAATAGGCCAGCCGGGCTCCTACGAGCAGTACTTC.

The rearrangement links TRBV7-3 to TRBJ2-2; TRBD2 matches at 11 bases. CDR3 length: 18 amino acids. From germline, CDR1 is SGHTA and CDR2 FQGTGA. J gave up 6 bases and V 0 bases, and 9 bases lay outside the gene matches. The CDR3 region is CASSLTLAGGLKAGELFF. The CDR3 nucleotides are TGTGCCAGCAGCTTAACATTAGCGGGAGGGCTAAAGGCCGGGGAGCTGTTTTTT.

The chain employs TRBV28 and TRBJ2-2; 9 bases align to TRBD1. CDR1 is MDHEN, CDR2 SYDVKM, per germline. V trimming: 6 bases; J trimming: 6 bases; junction bases outside the gene matches: 5. The CDR3 length is 14 residues. For the CDR3, the DNA is TGTGCCAGCAGCAAACAGGGGGCCGCCGGGGAGCTGTTTTTT. Amino acid sequence: CASSKQGAAGELFF.

Only one count was recorded for this clone. V is TRBV7-2 and J is TRBJ2-1; TRBD1 agrees at 8 bases. This CDR3 has 16 amino acids. V lost 4 bases and J lost 3; bases outside the gene matches: 8. Germline V lookup: CDR1 SGHTA, CDR2 FQGNSA. CDR3 amino acids: CASSYFQGAVYNEQFF. As DNA, the CDR3 is TGTGCCAGCAGCTACTTCCAGGGGGCGGTCTACAATGAGCAGTTCTTC. The complete variable domain, with remaining parts taken from reference TRBV7-2 and TRBJ2-1, reads GAGVSQSPSNKVTEKGKDVELRCDPISGHTALYWYRQSLGQGLEFLIYFQGNSAPDKSGLPSDRFSAERTGGSVSTLTIQRTQQEDSAVYLCASSYFQGAVYNEQFFGPGTRLTVL.

V gene TRBV23-1 combines with J gene TRBJ2-7, with 14 nucleotides matching TRBD2. TRBV23-1 is placed among ORFs of uncertain function. Losses at the gene ends were 2 bases for V and 0 bases for J; bases not matched to a gene: 6. This CDR3 spans 18 amino acids. The CDR3 loop reads CASSQPGTSGSRSYEQYF. Written as DNA, the CDR3 is TGCGCCAGCAGTCAACCCGGGACTAGCGGGAGTCGCTCCTACGAGCAGTACTTC.

Only one count was recorded for this clone. This sequence joins TRBV7-9 and TRBJ2-4; 7 bases are shared with TRBD1. The CDR3 extends over 16 amino acids. The V gene's germline CDR1 is SEHNR and CDR2 FQNEAQ (reference sequence). Unmatched junction bases numbered 7, after V lost 5 bases and J lost 0 bases. DNA of the CDR3: TGTGCCAGCAGCCCTAGGGACAGACTAGCCAAAAACATTCAGTACTTC. Translating gives CASSPRDRLAKNIQYF.

The V call is TRBV19, the J call TRBJ2-5; TRBD2 aligns across 7 bases. After removal of 8 bases from V and 1 base from J, the junction contained 4 bases not matched to a gene. CDR3 size: 13 residues. Germline V lookup: CDR1 LNHDA, CDR2 SQIVND (reference sequence). Written as DNA, the CDR3 is TGTGCCAGTTCCACGGGGGGCCAAGAGACCCAGTACTTC. Translating it yields CASSTGGQETQYF.

The genes are TRBV7-2 and TRBJ1-2; D is ambiguous. Germline CDR1 reads SGHTA; CDR2 reads FQGNSA. The CDR3 spans 13 residues. Trimming left V 3 bases short and J 3 bases short, with 8 bases between. In DNA form, the CDR3 reads TGTGCCAGCAGCTTCACCCAGGACTATGGCTACACCTTC. This translates into CASSFTQDYGYTF.

This chain joins TRBV12-3 or TRBV12-4 and TRBJ1-5, with 7 positions matching TRBD1. V lost 5 bases and J lost 3; bases outside the gene matches: 1. CDR3 length equals 13 residues. The CDR3 reads CASSGTDNQPQHF. The CDR3 coding sequence is TGTGCCAGCAGTGGGACAGACAATCAGCCCCAGCATTTT.